This T cell receptor (beta chain) was profiled in a study of T cell responses to AZD1222 COVID-19 vaccine. The study's findings and limits: Clonal diversity was possibly underestimated; the donors were predominantly white British and more often female. Repertoires were obtained solely post-peak T cell response. Among vaccine-associated CD4 TCRs, coverage spanned spike, with dominance at 160-218 and 743-854.

The CDR3 contains 13 residues. CDR1 is LNHDA and CDR2 is SQIVND in the germline V gene (reference sequence). V lost 3 bases and J lost 8; bases outside the gene matches: 4. As concerns this clone: Its antigen is unknown.

Repertoires were generated with immunoSEQ multiplex PCR, while TCRdb's copy carries only in-frame clones and drops some. The table includes around 73,000 clones, roughly 89% detected once. This specimen consisted of peripheral blood, obtained 28 days after the second AZD1222 dose. This receptor was taken from an adult who received the AZD1222 COVID-19 vaccine. The chain is built from TRBV19 and TRBJ1-5; the match to TRBD1 covers 7 bases. The CDR3 here is CASSMRGLEPQHF. In DNA form, the CDR3 reads TGTGCCAGTAGTATGAGGGGGCTCGAGCCCCAGCATTTT.